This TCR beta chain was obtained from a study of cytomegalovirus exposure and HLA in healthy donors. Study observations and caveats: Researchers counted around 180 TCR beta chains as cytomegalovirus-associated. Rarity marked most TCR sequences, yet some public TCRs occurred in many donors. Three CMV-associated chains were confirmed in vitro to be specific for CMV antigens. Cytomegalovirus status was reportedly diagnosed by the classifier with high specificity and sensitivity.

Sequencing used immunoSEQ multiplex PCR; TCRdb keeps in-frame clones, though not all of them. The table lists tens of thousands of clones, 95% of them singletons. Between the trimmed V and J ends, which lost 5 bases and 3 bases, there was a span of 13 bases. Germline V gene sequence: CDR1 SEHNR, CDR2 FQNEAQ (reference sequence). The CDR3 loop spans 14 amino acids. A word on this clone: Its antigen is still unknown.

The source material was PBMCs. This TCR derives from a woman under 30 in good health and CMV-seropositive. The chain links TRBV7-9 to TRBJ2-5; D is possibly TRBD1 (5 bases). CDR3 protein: CASSVAGMEETQYF. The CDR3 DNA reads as TGTGCCAGCAGCGTTGCAGGGATGGAAGAGACCCAGTACTTC.